This is a list of T cell receptor beta chains from one sample in a study of Graves' ophthalmopathy and Graves' hyperthyroidism. TCRdb ran MiXCR on the multiplex PCR reads and lists one entry per CDR3 protein. In the table there are 500,000 to 600,000 distinct CDR3 sequences, about 40% of which are singletons. Input material: peripheral blood or thyroid tissue (not recorded which). The receptor set was obtained from an adult man with Graves' hyperthyroidism. Both conserved end residues are part of each CDR3. D genes are given only for firm matches. Clone sizes are given selectively: once, few, many, or a class where the clone is expanded.

TRBJ1-1	.	14	TRBV5-1	many	TGCGCCAGCAGCTTGGTGGGGGCTGGCACTGAAGCTTTCTTT	CASSLVGAGTEAFF
TRBJ1-2	.	15	TRBV2	.	TGTGCCAGCAGTGAAGGGCGCGGGGGGAACTATGGCTACACCTTC	CASSEGRGGNYGYTF
TRBJ1-3	.	14	TRBV2	.	TGTGCCAGCAGTTTAAGTGGGCCTCGAAACACCATATATTTT	CASSLSGPRNTIYF
TRBJ2-5	.	13	TRBV29-1	.	TGCAGCGTAGAGTCCGGGGGCGGAGAGACCCAGTACTTC	CSVESGGGETQYF
TRBJ1-2	.	13	TRBV6-5	.	TGTGCCAGCAGTTACGTAGGGGACGGTGGCTACACCTTC	CASSYVGDGGYTF
TRBJ1-2	.	14	TRBV5-1	many	TGCGCCAGCAGCTTGAGAGGTAGAGTCTCCGGCTACACCTTC	CASSLRGRVSGYTF
TRBJ1-1	.	13	TRBV7-3	.	TGTGCCAGCAGTTACGAATCCAACACTGAAGCTTTCTTT	CASSYESNTEAFF
TRBJ1-6	.	12	TRBV10-3	.	TGTGCCATCAGTGAGATCGTCAGGGGTATCCACTTT	CAISEIVRGIHF
TRBJ2-6	.	16	TRBV19	many	TGTGCCAGTAGTATCAATGAGGACTCTGGGGCCAACGTCCTGACTTTC	CASSINEDSGANVLTF
TRBJ1-5	.	15	TRBV15	many	TGTGCCACCAGCAGTCCGGGACGGAATGATCAGCCCCAGCATTTT	CATSSPGRNDQPQHF